This TCR beta chain was found in a study of blood T cell repertoires in COVID-19. In the study overall: The United States, Italy and Spain provided the acute and convalescent COVID-19 samples. The analysed material was cDNA or gDNA that came from T cells, B-cell-depleted T cells, or PBMCs.

Original data processing: Reference gene primer amplification yielded estimated nucleated cell counts. Produced via immunoSEQ multiplex PCR; TCRdb's table is partial and in-frame only. For V, J and clone size, that table is used; D and trimming come from the DNA. The table records roughly 180,000 clones, around 80% of them present only once. While infection was still active, Seattle patients were enrolled and then followed longitudinally. The source material was peripheral blood. This clonotype was sampled from a woman aged 40 to 55 with COVID-19, enrolled during active disease.

The CDR3, as DNA: TGTGCCAGCAGAGGAGTGGCGTACGAGCAGTACTTC. As protein: CASRGVAYEQYF. V usage is TRBV3-1 (or the pseudogene TRBV3-2) and J usage is TRBJ2-7; no definite D call. V lost 6 bases to trimming and J lost 4 bases, with 10 bases between them. In germline, CDR1 is LGHDT, CDR2 YNNKEL (reference sequence). CDR3 length equals 12 residues.